What follows are 3 T cell receptor beta chains derived from one specimen sequenced in a study of blood T cell repertoires in COVID-19. The table came from immunoSEQ multiplex PCR; TCRdb's copy has only in-frame clones and leaves some out. The data hold fewer than 350,000 clones, with approximately 86% observed a single time. Material for sequencing was peripheral blood. These receptors originate from a woman aged 70-85 years with COVID-19, enrolled during active disease.

This clone was seen just once. The chain carries TRBV10-3 and TRBJ1-2; D possibly corresponds to TRBD1 (5 bases). The V gene lost 2 bases and the J gene lost 4 bases, with 11 bases spanning the gap. Germline-derived CDR1 and CDR2 are ENHRY and SYGVKD. CDR3 length: 14 amino acids. The CDR3: CAISEQQAVYGYTF. The CDR3, as DNA: TGTGCCATCAGTGAGCAACAGGCTGTCTATGGCTACACCTTC.

The rearrangement uses TRBV2 and TRBJ2-4, with a possible D match to TRBD2 (6 bases). This CDR3 is 16 amino acids long. Trimming shortened V by 8 bases and J by 0 bases, and 17 bases separated the two germline ends. CDR1 SNHLY and CDR2 FYNNEI come from the germline V gene. CDR3 sequence reads: CASGGLLTLAKNIQYF. As DNA, the CDR3 is TGTGCCAGCGGGGGACTTTTGACCTTAGCCAAAAACATTCAGTACTTC.

The rearrangement joins TRBV5-1 to TRBJ1-4; tentative D call: TRBD1 (5 bases). The CDR3 contains 16 residues. Trimming pared 1 base from V and 6 bases from J, leaving 16 bases between. The germline V gene has CDR1 SGHRS and CDR2 YFSETQ. The CDR3 nucleotides read TGCGCCAGCAGCTTGAACCCGGGGGTAGGTGATGAAAAACTGTTTTTT. Amino acid sequence: CASSLNPGVGDEKLFF.